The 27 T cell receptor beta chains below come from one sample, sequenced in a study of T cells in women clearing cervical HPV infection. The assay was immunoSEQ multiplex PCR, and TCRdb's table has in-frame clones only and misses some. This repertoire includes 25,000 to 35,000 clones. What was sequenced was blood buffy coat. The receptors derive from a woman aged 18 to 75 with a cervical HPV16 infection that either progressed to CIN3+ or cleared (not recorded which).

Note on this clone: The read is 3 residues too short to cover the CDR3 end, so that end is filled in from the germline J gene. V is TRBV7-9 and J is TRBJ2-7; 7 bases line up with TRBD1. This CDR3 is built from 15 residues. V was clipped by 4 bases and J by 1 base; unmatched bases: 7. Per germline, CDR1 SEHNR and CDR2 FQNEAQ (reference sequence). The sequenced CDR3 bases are TGTGCCAGCAGCTCCGACGGGGACAGTTCCTACGAG. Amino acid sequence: CASSSDGDSSYE. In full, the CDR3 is CASSSDGDSSYEQYF.

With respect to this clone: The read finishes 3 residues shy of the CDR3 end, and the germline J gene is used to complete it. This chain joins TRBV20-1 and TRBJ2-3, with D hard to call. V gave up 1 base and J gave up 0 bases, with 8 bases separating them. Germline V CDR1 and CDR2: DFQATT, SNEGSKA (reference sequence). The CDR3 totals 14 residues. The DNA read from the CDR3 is TGCAGTGCTAGAGGCCAGATTAGCACAGATACG. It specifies CSARGQISTDT. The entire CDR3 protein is CSARGQISTDTQYF.

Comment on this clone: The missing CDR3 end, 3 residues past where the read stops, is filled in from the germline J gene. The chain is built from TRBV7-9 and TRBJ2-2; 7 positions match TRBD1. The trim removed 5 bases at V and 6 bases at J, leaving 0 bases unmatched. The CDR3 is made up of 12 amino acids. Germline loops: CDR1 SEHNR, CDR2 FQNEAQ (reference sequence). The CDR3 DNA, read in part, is TGTGCCAGCAGCACAGGGGCCGGGGAG. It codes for CASSTGAGE. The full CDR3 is CASSTGAGELFF. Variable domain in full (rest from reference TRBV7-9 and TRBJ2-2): DTGVSQNPRHKITKRGQNVTFRCDPISEHNRLYWYRQTLGQGPEFLTYFQNEAQLEKSRLLSDRFSAERPKGSFSTLEIQRTEQGDSAMYLCASSTGAGELFFGEGSRLTVL.

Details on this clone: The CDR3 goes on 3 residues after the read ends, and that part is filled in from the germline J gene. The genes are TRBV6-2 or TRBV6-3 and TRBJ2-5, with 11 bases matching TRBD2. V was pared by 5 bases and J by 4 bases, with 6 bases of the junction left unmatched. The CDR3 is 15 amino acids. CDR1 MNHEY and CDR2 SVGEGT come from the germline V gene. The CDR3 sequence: CASSKGLAESETQYF. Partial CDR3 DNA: TGTGCCAGCAGTAAGGGACTAGCGGAATCAGAGACC.

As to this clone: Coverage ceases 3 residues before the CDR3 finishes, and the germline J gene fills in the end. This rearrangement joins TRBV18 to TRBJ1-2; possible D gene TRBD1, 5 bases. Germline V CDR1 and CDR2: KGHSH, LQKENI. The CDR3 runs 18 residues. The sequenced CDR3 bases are TGTGCCAGCTCCCGGTCGGAGGGACTCATTTCCTCCTACAATGAC. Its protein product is CASSRSEGLISSYND. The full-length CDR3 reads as CASSRSEGLISSYNDYTF.

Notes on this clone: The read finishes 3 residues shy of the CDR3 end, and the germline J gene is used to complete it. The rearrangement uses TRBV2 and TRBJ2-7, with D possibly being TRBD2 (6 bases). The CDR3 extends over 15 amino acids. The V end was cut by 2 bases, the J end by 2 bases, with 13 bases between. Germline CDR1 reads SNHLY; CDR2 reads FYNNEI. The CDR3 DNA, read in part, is TGTGCCAGCAGTGAAAGGGGACTGAAAACCTACGAG. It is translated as CASSERGLKTYE. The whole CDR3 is CASSERGLKTYEQYF.

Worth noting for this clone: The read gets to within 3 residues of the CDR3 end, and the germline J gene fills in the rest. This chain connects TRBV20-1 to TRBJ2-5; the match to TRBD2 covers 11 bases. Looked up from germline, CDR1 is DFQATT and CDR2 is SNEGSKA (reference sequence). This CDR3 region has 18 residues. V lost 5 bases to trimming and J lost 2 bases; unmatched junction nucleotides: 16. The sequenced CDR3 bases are TGCAGTGCTGAGACCCTCCAGACTAGCGGGGCTCGACAAGAGACC. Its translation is CSAETLQTSGARQET. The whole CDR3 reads CSAETLQTSGARQETQYF.

The part of the CDR3 DNA that was read is TGTGCCAGCACCCCGAATCGGGGGGTTTTGACC. This codes for CASTPNRGVLT. The CDR3 reads in full as CASTPNRGVLTQYF. The gene calls are TRBV28 and TRBJ2-5; TRBD2 agrees at 7 bases. Read data end 3 residues before the CDR3 end; the end is taken from the germline J gene. The CDR3 contains 14 residues. Losses at the gene ends were 7 bases for V and 7 bases for J; bases not matched to a gene: 12. Germline CDR1 and CDR2: MDHEN and SYDVKM.

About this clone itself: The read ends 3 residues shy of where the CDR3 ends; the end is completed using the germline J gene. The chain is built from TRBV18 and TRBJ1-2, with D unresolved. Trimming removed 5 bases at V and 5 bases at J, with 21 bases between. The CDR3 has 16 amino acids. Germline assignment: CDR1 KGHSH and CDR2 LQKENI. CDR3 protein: CASSNLKFGNSYGYTF. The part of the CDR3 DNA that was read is TGTGCCAGCTCAAACCTCAAGTTCGGTAACTCATATGGC.

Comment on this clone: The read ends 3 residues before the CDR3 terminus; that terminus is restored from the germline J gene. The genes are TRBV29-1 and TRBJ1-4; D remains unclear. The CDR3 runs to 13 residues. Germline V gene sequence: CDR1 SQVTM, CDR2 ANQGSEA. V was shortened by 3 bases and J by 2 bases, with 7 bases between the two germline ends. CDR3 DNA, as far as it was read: TGCAGCGTTGATAGGGTTACTAATGAAAAA. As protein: CSVDRVTNEK. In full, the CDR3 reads CSVDRVTNEKLFF.

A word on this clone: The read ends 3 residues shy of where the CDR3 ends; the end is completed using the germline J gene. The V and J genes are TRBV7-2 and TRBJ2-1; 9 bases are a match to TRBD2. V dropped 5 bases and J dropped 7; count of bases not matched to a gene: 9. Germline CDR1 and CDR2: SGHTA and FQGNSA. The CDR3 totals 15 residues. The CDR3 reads CASSGGGGALNEQFF. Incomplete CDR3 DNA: TGTGCCAGCAGCGGGGGCGGGGGGGCATTGAATGAG.

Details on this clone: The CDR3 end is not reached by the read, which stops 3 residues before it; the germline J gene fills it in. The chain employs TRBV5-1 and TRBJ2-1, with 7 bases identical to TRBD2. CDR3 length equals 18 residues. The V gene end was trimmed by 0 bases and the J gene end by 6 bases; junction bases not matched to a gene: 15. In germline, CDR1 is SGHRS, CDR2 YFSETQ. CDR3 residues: CASSLAGGLGEGSNEQFF. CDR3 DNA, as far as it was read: TGCGCCAGCAGCTTGGCCGGGGGGTTGGGTGAAGGTTCCAATGAG.

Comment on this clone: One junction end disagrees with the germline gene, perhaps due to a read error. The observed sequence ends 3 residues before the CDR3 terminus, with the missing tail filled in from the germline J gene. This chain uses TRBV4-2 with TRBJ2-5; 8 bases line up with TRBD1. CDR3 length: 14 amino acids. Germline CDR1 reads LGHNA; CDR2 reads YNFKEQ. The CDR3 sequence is CASSLWTGKETQYF. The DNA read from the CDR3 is TGCGCCAGCAGCCTATGGACAGGGAAAGAGACC.

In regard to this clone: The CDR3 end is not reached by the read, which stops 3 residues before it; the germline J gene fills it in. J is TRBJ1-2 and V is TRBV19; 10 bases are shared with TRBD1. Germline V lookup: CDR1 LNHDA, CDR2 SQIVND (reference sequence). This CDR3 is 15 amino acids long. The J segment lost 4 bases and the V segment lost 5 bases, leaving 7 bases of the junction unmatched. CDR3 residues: CASSPRDRGGYGYTF. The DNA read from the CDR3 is TGTGCCAGTAGTCCCCGGGACAGGGGCGGCTATGGC.

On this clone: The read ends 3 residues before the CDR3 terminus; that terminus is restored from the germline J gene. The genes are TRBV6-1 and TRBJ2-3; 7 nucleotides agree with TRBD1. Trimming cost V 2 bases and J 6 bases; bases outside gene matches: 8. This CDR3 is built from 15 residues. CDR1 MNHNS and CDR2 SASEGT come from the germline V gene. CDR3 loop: CASSEWGDRADTQYF. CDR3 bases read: TGTGCCAGCAGTGAATGGGGAGACAGGGCCGATACG.

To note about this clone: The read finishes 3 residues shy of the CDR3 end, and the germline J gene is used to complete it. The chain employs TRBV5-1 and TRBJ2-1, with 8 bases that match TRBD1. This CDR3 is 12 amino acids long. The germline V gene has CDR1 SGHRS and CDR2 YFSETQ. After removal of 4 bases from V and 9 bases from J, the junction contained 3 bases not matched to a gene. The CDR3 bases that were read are TGCGCCAGCAGCGCACAGGGGGTTGAG. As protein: CASSAQGVE. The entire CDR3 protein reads CASSAQGVEQFF.

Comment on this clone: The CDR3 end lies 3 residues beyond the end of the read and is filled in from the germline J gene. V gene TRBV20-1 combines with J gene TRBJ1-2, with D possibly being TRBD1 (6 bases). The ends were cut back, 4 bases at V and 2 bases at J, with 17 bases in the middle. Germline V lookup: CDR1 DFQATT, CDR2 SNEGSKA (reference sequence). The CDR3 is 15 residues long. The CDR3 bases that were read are TGCAGTGCTAACCCCGTCCAGGGGACCAACTATGGC. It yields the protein CSANPVQGTNYG. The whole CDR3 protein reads CSANPVQGTNYGYTF.

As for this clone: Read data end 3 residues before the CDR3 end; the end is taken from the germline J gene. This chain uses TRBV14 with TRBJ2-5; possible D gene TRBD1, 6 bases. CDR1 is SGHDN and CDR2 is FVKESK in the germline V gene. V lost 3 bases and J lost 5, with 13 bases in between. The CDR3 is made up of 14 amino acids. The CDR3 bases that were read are TGTGCCAGCAGCCACCCCGGACAGTTCGAGACC. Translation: CASSHPGQFET. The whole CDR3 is CASSHPGQFETQYF.

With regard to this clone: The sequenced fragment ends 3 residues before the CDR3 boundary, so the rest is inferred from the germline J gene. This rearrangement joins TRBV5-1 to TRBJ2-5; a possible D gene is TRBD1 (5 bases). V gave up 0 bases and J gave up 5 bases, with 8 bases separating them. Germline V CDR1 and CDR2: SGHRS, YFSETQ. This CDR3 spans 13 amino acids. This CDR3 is CASSLAGFETQYF. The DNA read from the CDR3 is TGCGCCAGCAGCTTGGCAGGGTTCGAGACC.

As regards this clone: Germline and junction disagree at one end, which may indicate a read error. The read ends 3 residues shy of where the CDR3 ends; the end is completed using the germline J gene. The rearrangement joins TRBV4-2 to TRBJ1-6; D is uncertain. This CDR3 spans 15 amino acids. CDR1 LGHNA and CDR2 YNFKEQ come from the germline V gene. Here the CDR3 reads CASSLADVGNSPLHF. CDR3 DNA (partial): TGCGCCAGCAGCCTAGCGGACGTAGGGAATTCACCC.

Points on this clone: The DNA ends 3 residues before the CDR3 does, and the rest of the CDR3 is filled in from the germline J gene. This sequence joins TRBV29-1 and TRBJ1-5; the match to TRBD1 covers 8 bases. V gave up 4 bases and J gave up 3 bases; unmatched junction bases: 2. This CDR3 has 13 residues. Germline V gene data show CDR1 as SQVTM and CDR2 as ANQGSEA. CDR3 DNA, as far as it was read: TGCAGCGTTGGACAGGGGTACAATCAGCCC. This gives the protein CSVGQGYNQP. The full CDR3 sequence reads CSVGQGYNQPQHF.

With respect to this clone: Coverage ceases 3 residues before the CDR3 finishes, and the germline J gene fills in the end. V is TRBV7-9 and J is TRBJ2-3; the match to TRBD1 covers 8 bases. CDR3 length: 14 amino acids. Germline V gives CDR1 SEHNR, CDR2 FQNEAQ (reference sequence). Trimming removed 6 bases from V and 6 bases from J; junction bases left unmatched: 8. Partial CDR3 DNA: TGTGCCAGCAGTTCGACAGGGGTGTCGGATACG. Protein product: CASSSTGVSDT. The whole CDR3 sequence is CASSSTGVSDTQYF.

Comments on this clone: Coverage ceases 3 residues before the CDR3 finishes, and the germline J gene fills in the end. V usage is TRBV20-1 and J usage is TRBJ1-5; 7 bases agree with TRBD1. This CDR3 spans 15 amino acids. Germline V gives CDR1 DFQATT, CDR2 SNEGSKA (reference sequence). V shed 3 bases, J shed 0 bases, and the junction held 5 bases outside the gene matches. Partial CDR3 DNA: TGCAGTGCTAGCGCCGGGACAGATAGCAATCAGCCC. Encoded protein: CSASAGTDSNQP. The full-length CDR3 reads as CSASAGTDSNQPQHF.

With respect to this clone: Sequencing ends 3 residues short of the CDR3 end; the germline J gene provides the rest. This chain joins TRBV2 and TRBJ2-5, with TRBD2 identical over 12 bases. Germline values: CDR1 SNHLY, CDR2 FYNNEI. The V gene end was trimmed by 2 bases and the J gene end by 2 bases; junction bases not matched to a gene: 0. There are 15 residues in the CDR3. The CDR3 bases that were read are TGTGCCAGCAGTGAACTAGCGGGAGGGCAAGAGACC. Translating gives CASSELAGGQET. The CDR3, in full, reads CASSELAGGQETQYF.

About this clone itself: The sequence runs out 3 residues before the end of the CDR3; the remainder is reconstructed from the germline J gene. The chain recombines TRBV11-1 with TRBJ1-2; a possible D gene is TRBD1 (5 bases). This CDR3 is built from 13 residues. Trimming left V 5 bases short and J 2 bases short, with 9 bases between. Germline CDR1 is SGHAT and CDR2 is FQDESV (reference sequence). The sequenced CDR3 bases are TGTGCCAGCAGCCAAGACAGCAACTATGGC. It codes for CASSQDSNYG. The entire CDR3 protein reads CASSQDSNYGYTF.

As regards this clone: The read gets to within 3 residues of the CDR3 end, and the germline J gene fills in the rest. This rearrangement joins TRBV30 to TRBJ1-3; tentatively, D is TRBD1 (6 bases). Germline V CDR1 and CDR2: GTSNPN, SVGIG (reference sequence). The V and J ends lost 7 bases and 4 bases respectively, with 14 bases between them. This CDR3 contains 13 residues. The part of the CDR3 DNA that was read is TGTGCCTCTAGGGGGGGGCCAGGAAACACC. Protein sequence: CASRGGPGNT. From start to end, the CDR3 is CASRGGPGNTIYF.

Partial CDR3 DNA: TGTGCCATCAGTGAGTCGGTGGACACGGTCTCCTACGAG. This gives the protein CAISESVDTVSYE. The CDR3 in full is CAISESVDTVSYEQYF. The chain recombines TRBV10-3 with TRBJ2-7, with D maybe TRBD1 (5 bases). The CDR3 end lies 3 residues beyond the end of the read and is filled in from the germline J gene. Trimming cost V 0 bases and J 0 bases, with 12 bases left between them. The CDR3 is made up of 16 amino acids. Germline assignment: CDR1 ENHRY and CDR2 SYGVKD.